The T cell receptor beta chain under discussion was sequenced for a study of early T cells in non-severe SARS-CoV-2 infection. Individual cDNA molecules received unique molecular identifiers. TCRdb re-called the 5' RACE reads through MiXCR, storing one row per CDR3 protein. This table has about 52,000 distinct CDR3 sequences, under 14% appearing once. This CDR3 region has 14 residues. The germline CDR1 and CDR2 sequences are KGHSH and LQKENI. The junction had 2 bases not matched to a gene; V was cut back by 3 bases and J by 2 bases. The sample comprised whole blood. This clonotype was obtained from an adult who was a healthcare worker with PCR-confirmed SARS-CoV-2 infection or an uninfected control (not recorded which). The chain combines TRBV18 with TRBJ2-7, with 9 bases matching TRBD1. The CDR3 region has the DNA TGTGCCAGCTCACCGGGACAGGGCCCCTACGAGCAGTACTTC. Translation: CASSPGQGPYEQYF. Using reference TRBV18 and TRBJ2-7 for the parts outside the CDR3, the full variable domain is NAGVMQNPRHLVRRRGQEARLRCSPMKGHSHVYWYRQLPEEGLKFMVYLQKENIIDESGMPKERFSAEFPKEGPSILRIQQVVRGDSAAYFCASSPGQGPYEQYFGPGTRLTVT.